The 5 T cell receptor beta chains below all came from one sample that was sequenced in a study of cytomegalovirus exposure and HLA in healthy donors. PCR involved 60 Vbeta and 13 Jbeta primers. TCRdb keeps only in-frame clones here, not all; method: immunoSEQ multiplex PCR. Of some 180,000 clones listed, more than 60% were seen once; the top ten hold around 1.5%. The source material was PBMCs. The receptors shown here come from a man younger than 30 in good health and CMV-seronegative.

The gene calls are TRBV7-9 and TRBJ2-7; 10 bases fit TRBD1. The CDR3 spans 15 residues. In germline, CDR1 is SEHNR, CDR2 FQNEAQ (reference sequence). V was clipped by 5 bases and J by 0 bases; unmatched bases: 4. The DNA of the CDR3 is TGTGCCAGCAGCGTGACAGGGGGCACCTCCTACGAGCAGTACTTC. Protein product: CASSVTGGTSYEQYF.

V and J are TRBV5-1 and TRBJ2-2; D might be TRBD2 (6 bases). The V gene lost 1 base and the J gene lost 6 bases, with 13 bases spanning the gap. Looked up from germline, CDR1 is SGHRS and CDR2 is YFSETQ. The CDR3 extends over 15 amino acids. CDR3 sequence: CASSLRGEVAGELFF. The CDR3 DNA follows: TGCGCCAGCAGCTTGAGAGGGGAGGTAGCCGGGGAGCTGTTTTTT.

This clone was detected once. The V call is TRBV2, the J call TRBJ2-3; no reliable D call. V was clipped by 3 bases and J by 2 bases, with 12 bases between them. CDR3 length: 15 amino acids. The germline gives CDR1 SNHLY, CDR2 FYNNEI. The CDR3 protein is CASSDTGLNTDTQYF. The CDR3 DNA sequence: TGTGCCAGCAGTGACACCGGGTTAAACACAGATACGCAGTATTTT.

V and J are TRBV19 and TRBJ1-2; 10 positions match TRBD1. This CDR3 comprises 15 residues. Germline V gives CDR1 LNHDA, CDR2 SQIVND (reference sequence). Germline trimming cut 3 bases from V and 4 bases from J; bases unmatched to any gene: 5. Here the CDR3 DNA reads TGTGCCAGTAGTATCGAGGGACAGGGGCGCTATGGCTACACCTTC. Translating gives CASSIEGQGRYGYTF.

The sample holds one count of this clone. CDR3: CASSQTGKDTEAFF. The CDR3 bases are TGTGCCAGCAGCCAGACAGGCAAAGACACTGAAGCTTTCTTT. The chain recombines TRBV6-5 with TRBJ1-1, with D perhaps matching TRBD1 (6 bases). The CDR3 totals 14 residues. The germline CDR1 and CDR2 sequences are MNHEY and SVGAGI. The V gene lost 6 bases and the J gene lost 3 bases, with 14 bases spanning the gap.